This T cell receptor (beta chain) was recorded in a study of radiotherapy plus CTLA-4 blockade in lung cancer. Per germline, CDR1 SQVTM and CDR2 ANQGSEA. This CDR3 comprises 15 residues. V shed 6 bases and J 6 bases; nucleotides not matched to a gene: 12. Method: immunoSEQ multiplex PCR; TCRdb's copy keeps in-frame clones and lacks some. Of more than 90,000 clones in the sample, 88% were seen once. This sequence joins TRBV29-1 and TRBJ2-1; 9 bases agree with TRBD2. Sequenced here: peripheral blood, sampled from a patient treated with radiotherapy plus ipilimumab. The TCR comes from a human donor with non-small cell lung cancer that progressed on radiotherapy plus ipilimumab. In DNA form, the CDR3 reads TGCAGCGTGCCCGTGGGTAGCGGGAGTACCAATGAGCAGTTCTTC. This encodes CSVPVGSGSTNEQFF.